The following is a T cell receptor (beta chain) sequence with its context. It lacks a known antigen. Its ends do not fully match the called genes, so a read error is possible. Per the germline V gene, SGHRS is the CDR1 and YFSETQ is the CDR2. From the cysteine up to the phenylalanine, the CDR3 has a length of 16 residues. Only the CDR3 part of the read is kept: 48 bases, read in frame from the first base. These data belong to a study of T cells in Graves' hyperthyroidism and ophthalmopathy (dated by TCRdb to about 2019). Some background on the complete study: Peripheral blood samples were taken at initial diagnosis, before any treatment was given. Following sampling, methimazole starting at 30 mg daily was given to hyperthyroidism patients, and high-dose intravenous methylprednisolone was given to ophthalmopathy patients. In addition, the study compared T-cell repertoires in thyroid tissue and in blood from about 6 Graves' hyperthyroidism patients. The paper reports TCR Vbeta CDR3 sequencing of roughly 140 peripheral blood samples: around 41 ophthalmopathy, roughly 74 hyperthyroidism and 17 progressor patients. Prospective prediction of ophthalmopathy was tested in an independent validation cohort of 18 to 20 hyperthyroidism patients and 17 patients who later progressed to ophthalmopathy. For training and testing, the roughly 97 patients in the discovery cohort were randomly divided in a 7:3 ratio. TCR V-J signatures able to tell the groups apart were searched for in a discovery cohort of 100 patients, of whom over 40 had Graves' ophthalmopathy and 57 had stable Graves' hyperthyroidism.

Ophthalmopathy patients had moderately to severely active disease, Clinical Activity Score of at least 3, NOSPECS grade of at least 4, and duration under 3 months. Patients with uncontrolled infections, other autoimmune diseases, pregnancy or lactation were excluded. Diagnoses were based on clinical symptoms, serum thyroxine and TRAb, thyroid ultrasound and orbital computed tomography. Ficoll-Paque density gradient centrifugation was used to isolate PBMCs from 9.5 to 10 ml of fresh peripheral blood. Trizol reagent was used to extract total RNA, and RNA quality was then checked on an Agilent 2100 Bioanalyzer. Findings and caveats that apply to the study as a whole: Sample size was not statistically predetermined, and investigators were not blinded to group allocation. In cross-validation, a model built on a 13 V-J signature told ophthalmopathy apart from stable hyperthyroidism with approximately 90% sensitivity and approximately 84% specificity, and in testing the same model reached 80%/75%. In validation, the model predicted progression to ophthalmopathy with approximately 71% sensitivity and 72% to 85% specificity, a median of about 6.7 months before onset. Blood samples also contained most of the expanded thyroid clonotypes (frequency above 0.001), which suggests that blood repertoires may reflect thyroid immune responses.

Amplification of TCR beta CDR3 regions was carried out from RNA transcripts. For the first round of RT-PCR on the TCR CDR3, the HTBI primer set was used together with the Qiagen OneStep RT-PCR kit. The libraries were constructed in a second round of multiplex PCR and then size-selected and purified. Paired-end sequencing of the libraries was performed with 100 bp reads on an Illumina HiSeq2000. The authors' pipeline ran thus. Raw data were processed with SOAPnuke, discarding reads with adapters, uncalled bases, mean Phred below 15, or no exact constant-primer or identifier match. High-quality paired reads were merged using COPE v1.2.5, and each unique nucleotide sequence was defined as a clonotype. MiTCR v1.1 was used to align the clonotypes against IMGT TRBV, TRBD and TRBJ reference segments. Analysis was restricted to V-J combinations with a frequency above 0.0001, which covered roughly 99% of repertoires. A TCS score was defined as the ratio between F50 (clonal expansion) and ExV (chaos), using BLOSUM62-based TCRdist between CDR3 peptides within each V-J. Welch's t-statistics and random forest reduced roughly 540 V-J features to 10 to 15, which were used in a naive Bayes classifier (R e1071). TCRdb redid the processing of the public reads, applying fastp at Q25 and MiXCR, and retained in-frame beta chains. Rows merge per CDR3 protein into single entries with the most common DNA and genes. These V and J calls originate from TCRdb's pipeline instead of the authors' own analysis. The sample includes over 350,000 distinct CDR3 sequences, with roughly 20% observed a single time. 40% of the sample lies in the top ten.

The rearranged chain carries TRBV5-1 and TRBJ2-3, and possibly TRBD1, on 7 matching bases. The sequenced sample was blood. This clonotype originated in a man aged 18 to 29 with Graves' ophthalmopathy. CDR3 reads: CASSWSRGTSTDTQYF. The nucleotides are TGTGCCAGCAGCTGGAGCAGGGGGACTAGCACAGATACGCAGTATTTT. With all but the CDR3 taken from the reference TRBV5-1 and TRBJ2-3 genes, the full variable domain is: KAGVTQTPRYLIKTRGQQVTLSCSPISGHRSVSWYQQTPGQGLQFLFEYFSETQRNKGNFPGRFSGRQFSNSRSEMNVSTLELGDSALYLCASSWSRGTSTDTQYFGPGTRLTVL.